Listed below are T cell receptor beta chains from one sample, sequenced in a study of response to subunit inactivated influenza vaccine. In TCRdb, the RT-PCR reads were re-called with MiXCR into one record per CDR3 protein. In the table there are 450,000 to 500,000 distinct CDR3 sequences, 9.5% to 12% of which are singletons. The sequencing here drew on PBMCs from blood, taken roughly 46 days after vaccination. Source of these receptors: a man between 45 and 60 years old who received an inactivated influenza vaccine. CDR3s include the opening cysteine and the closing phenylalanine or tryptophan. D genes are given only for firm matches. Some rows mark clone size as missing; the rest say once, few, many or name a class of expanded clone.

j_call clone_size d_call v_call cdr3_aa cdr3_nt
TRBJ2-1 - - TRBV30 CAWGAEYEQFF TGTGCCTGGGGAGCGGAGTATGAGCAGTTCTTC
TRBJ2-7 - TRBD2 TRBV27 CASSLGTSGRRYEQYF TGTGCCAGCAGTTTAGGGACTAGCGGGAGGAGGTACGAGCAGTACTTC
TRBJ2-3 many TRBD2 TRBV7-2 CASSFSGGTTDTQYF TGTGCCAGCAGCTTTAGCGGGGGGACCACAGATACGCAGTATTTT
TRBJ2-3 few - TRBV7-2 CASSLEGSQRLQYF TGTGCCAGCAGCTTAGAAGGGTCGCAGAGACTGCAGTATTTT
TRBJ2-5 few TRBD1 TRBV10-3 CAISPLRDSKETQYF TGTGCCATCAGTCCACTCCGGGACAGTAAAGAGACCCAGTACTTC
TRBJ2-7 few TRBD2 TRBV7-9 CASSSPSGRRYEQYF TGTGCCAGCAGTTCCCCTAGCGGGAGACGCTACGAGCAGTACTTC
TRBJ2-1 many TRBD2 TRBV27 CASTLGTSGRAINEQFF TGTGCCAGCACCCTAGGGACTAGCGGGAGGGCTATTAATGAGCAGTTCTTC
TRBJ1-3 - TRBD1 TRBV29-1 CSVGQGAGNTIYF TGCAGCGTTGGACAGGGCGCCGGAAACACCATATATTTT
TRBJ1-6 few - TRBV3-1 CASSQGSSPLHF TGTGCCAGCAGCCAAGGATCCTCACCCCTCCACTTT
TRBJ2-7 many TRBD2 TRBV20-1 CSAREAGGLEEQYF TGCAGTGCTAGAGAAGCGGGAGGCCTTGAAGAGCAGTACTTC
TRBJ2-3 - TRBD2 TRBV7-3 CASSPTRRSPSGGGTQYF TGTGCCAGCAGCCCCACGAGAAGGTCCCCTAGCGGCGGCGGAACGCAGTATTTT
TRBJ2-1 many - TRBV20-1 CSAVPVRRITPNEQFF TGCAGTGCCGTCCCGGTGAGGCGGATAACACCCAATGAGCAGTTCTTC
TRBJ2-7 - - TRBV20-1 CSAPGARTGGYEQYF TGCAGTGCTCCGGGGGCCAGGACAGGAGGATACGAGCAGTACTTC
TRBJ2-1 few - TRBV10-3 CAISETGYEQFF TGTGCCATCAGTGAGACGGGGTATGAGCAGTTCTTC
TRBJ2-5 few - TRBV7-2 CASSSSGARETQYF TGTGCCAGCAGCTCCTCGGGGGCGCGGGAGACCCAGTACTTC
TRBJ1-1 - TRBD1 TRBV10-3 CAILSPGDREVAFF TGTGCCATCTTGTCCCCCGGGGACAGGGAGGTAGCTTTCTTT
TRBJ1-6 many - TRBV20-1 CSCGRAQDHTPLHF TGCAGTTGCGGTAGGGCCCAAGACCACACACCCCTCCACTTT
TRBJ1-5 many - TRBV24-1 CATSDLAGNQPQHF TGTGCCACCAGTGATTTAGCAGGAAATCAGCCCCAGCATTTT
TRBJ2-7 many TRBD2 TRBV28 CASRTSGLSSYEQYF TGTGCCAGCAGGACTAGCGGGCTGAGCTCCTACGAGCAGTACTTC
TRBJ2-3 - TRBD2 TRBV27 CASSLLLAGPDTQYF TGTGCCAGCAGTTTATTACTAGCGGGACCAGATACGCAGTATTTT
TRBJ2-1 - TRBD2 TRBV12-3/TRBV12-4 CASIRTSGILNEQFF TGTGCCAGCATTCGGACTAGCGGGATTCTTAATGAGCAGTTCTTC
TRBJ2-7 many - TRBV20-1 CSASDGTYEQYF TGCAGTGCTAGTGACGGTACCTACGAGCAGTACTTC
TRBJ2-3 many - TRBV6-1 CASSPRLEDTQYF TGTGCCAGCAGTCCACGGCTCGAAGATACGCAGTATTTT